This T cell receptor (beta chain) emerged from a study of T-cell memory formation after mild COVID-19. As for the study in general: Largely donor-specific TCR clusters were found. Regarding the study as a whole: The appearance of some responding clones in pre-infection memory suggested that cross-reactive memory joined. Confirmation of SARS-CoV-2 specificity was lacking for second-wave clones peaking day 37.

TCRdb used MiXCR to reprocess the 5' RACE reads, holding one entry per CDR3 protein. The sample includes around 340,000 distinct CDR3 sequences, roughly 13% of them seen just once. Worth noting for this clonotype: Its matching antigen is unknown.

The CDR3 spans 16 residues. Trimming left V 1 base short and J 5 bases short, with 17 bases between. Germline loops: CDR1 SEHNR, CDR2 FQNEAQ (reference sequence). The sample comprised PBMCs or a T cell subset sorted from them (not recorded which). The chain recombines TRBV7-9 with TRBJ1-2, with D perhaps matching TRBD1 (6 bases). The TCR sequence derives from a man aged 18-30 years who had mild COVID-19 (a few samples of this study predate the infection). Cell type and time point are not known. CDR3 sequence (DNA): TGTGCCAGCAGCTTAGGCCAGGGGCTTAACCTTTATGGCTACACCTTC. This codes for CASSLGQGLNLYGYTF.